At least ten counts were recorded for the clone carrying this T cell receptor beta chain. This entry comes from a study of molecular identifiers for immune sequencing clone quantification. The CDR3 has 16 amino acids. V lost 4 bases, J lost 6 bases, and 18 bases lay in between. Germline assignment: CDR1 MNHEY and CDR2 SVGEGT. Generation of bulk TCR libraries relied on previously described methods and listed TCR primers. TCRdb processed the PCR reads anew with MiXCR; each CDR3 protein has one entry. The data show roughly 630,000 distinct CDR3 sequences, 25% seen once. The specimen sequenced was naive CD8+ T cells from blood, with Jurkat cell RNA spiked in. The subset is: FACS-sorted CD8+CD4-CCR7+CD45RA+ naive T cells. The genes are TRBV6-2 or TRBV6-3 and TRBJ2-2, with D perhaps TRBD1 (5 bases). The receptor's source is a human donor in good health. Some libraries in this study had Jurkat cell RNA spiked in. The CDR3 spells CASSSLQENLAGELFF. As DNA, the CDR3 is TGTGCCAGCAGTTCTCTACAGGAGAATCTGGCCGGGGAGCTGTTTTTT.